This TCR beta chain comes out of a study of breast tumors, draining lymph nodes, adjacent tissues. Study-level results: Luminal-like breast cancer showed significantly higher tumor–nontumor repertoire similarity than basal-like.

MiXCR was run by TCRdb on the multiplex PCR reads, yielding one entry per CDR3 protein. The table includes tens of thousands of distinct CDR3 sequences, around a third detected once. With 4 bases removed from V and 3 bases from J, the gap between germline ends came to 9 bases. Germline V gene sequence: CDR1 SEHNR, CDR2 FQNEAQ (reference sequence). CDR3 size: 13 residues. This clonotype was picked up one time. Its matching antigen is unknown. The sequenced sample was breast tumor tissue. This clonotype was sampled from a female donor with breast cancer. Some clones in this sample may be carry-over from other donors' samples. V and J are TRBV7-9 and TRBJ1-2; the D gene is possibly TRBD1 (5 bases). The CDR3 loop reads CASSYRTYYGYTF. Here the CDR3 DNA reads TGTGCCAGCAGCTACCGGACATACTATGGCTACACCTTC.